The clone carrying this T cell receptor beta chain was counted only a few times. The germline gives CDR1 MNHEY, CDR2 SVGAGI. V was pared by 4 bases and J by 0 bases, with 7 bases between. The CDR3 is 13 residues long. Here immunoSEQ multiplex PCR was the method, and the copy in TCRdb shows in-frame clones only, minus some. Of 98,000 or so clones in the sample, approximately 84% were seen once. These data belong to a study of blood T cell repertoires in COVID-19. Study background: T cells, B-cell-depleted T cells, or PBMCs supplied cDNA or gDNA.

V gene TRBV6-5 combines with J gene TRBJ2-7; D may be TRBD1 (6 bases). Material: peripheral blood. The clonotype comes from a man aged 60 to 75 with acute or convalescent COVID-19. DNA of the CDR3: TGTGCCAGCAGTTCGGACAGCTCCTACGAGCAGTACTTC. It is translated as CASSSDSSYEQYF.